This T cell receptor (beta chain) was documented in a study of T cell responses to AZD1222 COVID-19 vaccine. Sequencing used immunoSEQ multiplex PCR; TCRdb keeps in-frame clones, though not all of them. Altogether some 150,000 clones are present, 75% to 95% being singletons, with the ten largest covering 3% to 3.5%. The germline V gene encodes CDR1 LNHDA and CDR2 SQIVND (reference sequence). The CDR3 is made up of 16 amino acids. V lost 3 bases, J lost 2 bases, and 16 bases lay in between. This sequence was found in an adult who received the AZD1222 COVID-19 vaccine. The chain couples TRBV19 to TRBJ1-1, with D possibly being TRBD1 (5 bases). The source material was peripheral blood, sampled 28 days after the second AZD1222 dose. Written as DNA, the CDR3 is TGTGCCAGTAGTATCGGCCGACAGCTTTTCAACACTGAAGCTTTCTTT. It is translated as CASSIGRQLFNTEAFF.